This paragraph covers one T cell receptor (beta chain) sequence. Its antigen is unknown. The CDR3 goes on 3 residues after the read ends, and that part is filled in from the germline J gene. Trimming took off 3 bases at V and 6 bases at J, with 12 bases between the two ends. The CDR3 runs 13 residues. The germline V gene has CDR1 DFQATT and CDR2 SNEGSKA (reference sequence). These data belong to a study of T cell clonality in common variable immunodeficiency. Measured with immunoSEQ multiplex PCR; TCRdb has only the in-frame clones, and not every one. This sample comprises about 15,000 clones, none seen once only. Findings and limits, study-wide: In common variable immunodeficiency, TCR beta chains reportedly carried fewer deletions and N-nucleotide insertions. CVID subjects showed higher TCRbeta clonality than healthy controls.

All CVID subjects were on immunoglobulin replacement for at least one year. Each donor provided about 5 to 8 ml of heparinized whole blood. The receptor was derived from a human donor with common variable immunodeficiency. Sequenced sample: peripheral blood mononuclear cells. This chain links TRBV20-1 with TRBJ1-5, with TRBD1 as a possible D gene (5 bases). CDR3 residues: CSASPGRAQPQHF. Incomplete CDR3 DNA: TGCAGTGCTAGTCCGGGCAGGGCTCAGCCC.